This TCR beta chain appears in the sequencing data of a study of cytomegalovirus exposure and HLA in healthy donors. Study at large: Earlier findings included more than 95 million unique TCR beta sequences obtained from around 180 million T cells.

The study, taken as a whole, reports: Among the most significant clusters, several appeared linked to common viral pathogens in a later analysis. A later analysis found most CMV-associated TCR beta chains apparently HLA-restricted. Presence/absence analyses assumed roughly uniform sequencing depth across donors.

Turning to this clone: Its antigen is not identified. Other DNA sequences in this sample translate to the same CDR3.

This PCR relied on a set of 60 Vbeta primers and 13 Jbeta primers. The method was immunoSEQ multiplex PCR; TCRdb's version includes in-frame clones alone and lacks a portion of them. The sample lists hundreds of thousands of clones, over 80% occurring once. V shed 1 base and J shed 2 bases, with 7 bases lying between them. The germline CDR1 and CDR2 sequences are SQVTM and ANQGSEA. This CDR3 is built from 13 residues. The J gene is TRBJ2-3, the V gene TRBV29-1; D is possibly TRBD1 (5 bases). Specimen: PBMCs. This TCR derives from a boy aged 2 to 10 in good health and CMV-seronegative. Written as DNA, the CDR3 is TGCAGCGTTGAAGGGGGCTCCACAGATACGCAGTATTTT. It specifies CSVEGGSTDTQYF.